Sequencing of this TCR beta chain was carried out in a study of PD-1 blockade in classical Hodgkin lymphoma. Notes on this clone: The antigen remains unidentified.

Some clones are missing from TCRdb's copy, which holds only in-frame ones; the method was immunoSEQ multiplex PCR. The sample has roughly 90,000 clones; about 83% are singletons. CDR3 length: 14 residues. Time point given: cycle 4 day 1 (C4D1), after 6 weeks of nivolumab. After autologous stem cell transplantation all patients relapsed, and prior brentuximab vedotin exposure differed between cohorts. Study-wide results and limits: With respect to the repertoire differences, their causes, possibly disease activity or prior therapy, remain undefined. The study found that TCR diversity rose significantly by C4D1 in CD4+ but not CD8+ cells. Reports described newly diagnosed patients as having lower baseline TCR diversity than healthy donors.

This receptor was identified in a human donor with classical Hodgkin lymphoma. Sequenced material: peripheral blood mononuclear cells (PBMCs), taken before the fourth cycle of nivolumab. V is TRBV21-1 and J is TRBJ2-2; the D call in the table, TRBD1, was not verified against the DNA. TRBV21-1 is a documented pseudogene. The CDR3 DNA reads TGTGCCAGCACGACAGGGCAGGGCACCGGGGAGCTGTTTTTT. It yields the protein CASTTGQGTGELFF.